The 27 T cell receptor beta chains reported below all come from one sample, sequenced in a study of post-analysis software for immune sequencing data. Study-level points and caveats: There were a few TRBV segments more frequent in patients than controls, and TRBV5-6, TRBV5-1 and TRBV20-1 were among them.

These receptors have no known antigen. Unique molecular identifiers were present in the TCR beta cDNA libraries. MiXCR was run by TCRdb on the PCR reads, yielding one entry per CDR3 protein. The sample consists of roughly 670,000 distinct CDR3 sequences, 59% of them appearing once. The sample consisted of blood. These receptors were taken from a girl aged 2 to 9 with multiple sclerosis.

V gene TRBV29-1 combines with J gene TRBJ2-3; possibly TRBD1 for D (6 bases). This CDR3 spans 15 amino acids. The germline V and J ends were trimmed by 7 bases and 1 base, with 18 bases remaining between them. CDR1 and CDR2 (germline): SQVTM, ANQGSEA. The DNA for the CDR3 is TGCAGCGCTCAAAGGGACACCGATCGCACAGATACGCAGTATTTT. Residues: CSAQRDTDRTDTQYF.

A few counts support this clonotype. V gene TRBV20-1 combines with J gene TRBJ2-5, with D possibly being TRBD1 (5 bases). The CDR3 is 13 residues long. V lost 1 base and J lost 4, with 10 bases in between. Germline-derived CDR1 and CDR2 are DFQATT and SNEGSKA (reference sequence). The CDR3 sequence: CSARVAQGETQYF. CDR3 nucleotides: TGCAGTGCTAGAGTCGCCCAGGGAGAGACCCAGTACTTC.

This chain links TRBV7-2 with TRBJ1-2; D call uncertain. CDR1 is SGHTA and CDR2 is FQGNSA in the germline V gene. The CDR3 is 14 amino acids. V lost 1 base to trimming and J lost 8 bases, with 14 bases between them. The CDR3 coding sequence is TGTGCCAGCAGCTTAGAGGTTTGGACGGGAGGCTACACCTTC. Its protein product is CASSLEVWTGGYTF.

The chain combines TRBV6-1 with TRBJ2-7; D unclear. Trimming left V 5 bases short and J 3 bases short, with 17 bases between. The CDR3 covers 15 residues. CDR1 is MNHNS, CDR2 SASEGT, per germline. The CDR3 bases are TGTGCCAGCAGTCAGAGTTGGGCAGGTGACTACGAGCAGTACTTC. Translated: CASSQSWAGDYEQYF.

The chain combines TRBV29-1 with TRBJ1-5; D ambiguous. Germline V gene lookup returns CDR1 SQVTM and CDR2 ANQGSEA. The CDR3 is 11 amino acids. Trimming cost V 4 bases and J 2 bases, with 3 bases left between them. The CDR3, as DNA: TGCAGCGTTGGGGGCAATCAGCCCCAGCATTTT. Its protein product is CSVGGNQPQHF.

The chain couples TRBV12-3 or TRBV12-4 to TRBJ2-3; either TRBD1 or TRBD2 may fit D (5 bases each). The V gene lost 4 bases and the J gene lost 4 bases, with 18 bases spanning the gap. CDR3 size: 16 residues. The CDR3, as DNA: TGTGCCAGCAGTTCCGTCCGGTCGGGGCGAGCAGATACGCAGTATTTT. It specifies CASSSVRSGRADTQYF.

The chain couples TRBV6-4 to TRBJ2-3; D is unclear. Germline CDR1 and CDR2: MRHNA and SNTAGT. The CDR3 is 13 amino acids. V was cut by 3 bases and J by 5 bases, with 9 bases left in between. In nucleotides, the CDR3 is TGTGCCAGCAGTGAGGTAGTGGGAGATACGCAGTATTTT. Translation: CASSEVVGDTQYF.

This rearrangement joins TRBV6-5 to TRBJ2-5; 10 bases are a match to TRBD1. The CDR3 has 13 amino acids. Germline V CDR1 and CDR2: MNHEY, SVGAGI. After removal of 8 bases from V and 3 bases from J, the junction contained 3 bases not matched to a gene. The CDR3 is CASGTGEEETQYF. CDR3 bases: TGTGCCAGCGGGACAGGGGAGGAAGAGACCCAGTACTTC.

In nucleotides, the CDR3 is TGTGCCAGCAGTTCCGGGACAGGGGGCAGCAGGGAAAAACTGTTTTTT. Translated, it gives CASSSGTGGSREKLFF. The chain is built from TRBV28 and TRBJ1-4; 12 bases agree with TRBD1. This CDR3 contains 16 residues. With 4 bases clipped from V and 8 bases from J, the junction kept 8 bases outside the gene matches. Germline V gene data show CDR1 as MDHEN and CDR2 as SYDVKM.

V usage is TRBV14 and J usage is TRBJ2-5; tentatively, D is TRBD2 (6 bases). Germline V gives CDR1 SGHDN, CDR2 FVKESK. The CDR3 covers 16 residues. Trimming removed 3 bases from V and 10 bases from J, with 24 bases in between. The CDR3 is CASSQTLGSGRGDQYF. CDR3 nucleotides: TGTGCCAGCAGCCAGACCCTCGGTAGCGGCCGCGGGGACCAGTACTTC.

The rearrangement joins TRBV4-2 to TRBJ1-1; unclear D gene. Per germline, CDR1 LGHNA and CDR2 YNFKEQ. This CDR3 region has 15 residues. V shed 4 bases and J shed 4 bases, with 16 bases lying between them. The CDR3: CASSRRAKTATEAFF. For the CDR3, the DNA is TGTGCCAGCAGCCGGAGAGCCAAAACGGCCACTGAAGCTTTCTTT.

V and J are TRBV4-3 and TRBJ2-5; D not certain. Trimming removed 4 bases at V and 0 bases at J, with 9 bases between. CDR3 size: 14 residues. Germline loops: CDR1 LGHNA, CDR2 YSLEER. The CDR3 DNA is TGCGCCAGCAGCCCTACAGCCTACCAAGAGACCCAGTACTTC. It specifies CASSPTAYQETQYF.

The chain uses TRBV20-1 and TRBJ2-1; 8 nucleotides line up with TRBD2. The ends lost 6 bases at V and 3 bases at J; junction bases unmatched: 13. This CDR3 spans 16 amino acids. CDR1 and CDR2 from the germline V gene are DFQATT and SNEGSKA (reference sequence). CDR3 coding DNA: TGCAGTGCCGTTGTATCCGGGAGGGCCCTCTACAATGAGCAGTTCTTC. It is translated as CSAVVSGRALYNEQFF.

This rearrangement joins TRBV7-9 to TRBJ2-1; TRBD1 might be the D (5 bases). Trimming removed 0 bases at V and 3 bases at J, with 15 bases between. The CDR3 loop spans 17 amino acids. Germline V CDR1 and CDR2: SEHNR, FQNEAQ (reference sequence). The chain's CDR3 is CASSLARDSDSYNEQFF. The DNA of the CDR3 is TGTGCCAGCAGCTTAGCGCGCGACAGTGACAGCTACAATGAGCAGTTCTTC.

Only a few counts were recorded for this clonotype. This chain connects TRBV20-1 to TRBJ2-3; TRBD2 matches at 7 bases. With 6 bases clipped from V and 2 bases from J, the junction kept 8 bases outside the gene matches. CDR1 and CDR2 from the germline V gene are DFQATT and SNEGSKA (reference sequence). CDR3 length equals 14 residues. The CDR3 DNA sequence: TGCAGTGCCAAAAGCGGGGACCCCACAGATACGCAGTATTTT. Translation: CSAKSGDPTDTQYF.

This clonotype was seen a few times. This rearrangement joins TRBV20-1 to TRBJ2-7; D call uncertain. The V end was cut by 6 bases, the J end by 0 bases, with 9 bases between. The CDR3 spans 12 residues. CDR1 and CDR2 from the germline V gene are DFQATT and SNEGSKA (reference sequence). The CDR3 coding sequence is TGCAGTGCCAACCCCATCTCCTACGAGCAGTACTTC. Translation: CSANPISYEQYF.

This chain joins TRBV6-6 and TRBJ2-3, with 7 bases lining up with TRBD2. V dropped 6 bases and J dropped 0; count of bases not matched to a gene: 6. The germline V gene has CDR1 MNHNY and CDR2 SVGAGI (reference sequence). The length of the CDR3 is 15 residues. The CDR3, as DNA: TGTGCCAGCAGAAATCCCGGGGGGAGCACAGATACGCAGTATTTT. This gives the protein CASRNPGGSTDTQYF.

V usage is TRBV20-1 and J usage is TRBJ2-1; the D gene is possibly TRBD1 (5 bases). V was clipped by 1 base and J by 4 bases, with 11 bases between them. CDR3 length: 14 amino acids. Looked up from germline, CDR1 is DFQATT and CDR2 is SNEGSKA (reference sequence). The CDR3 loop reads CSARGQGGYNEQFF. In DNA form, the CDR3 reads TGCAGTGCTAGAGGCCAGGGCGGTTACAATGAGCAGTTCTTC.

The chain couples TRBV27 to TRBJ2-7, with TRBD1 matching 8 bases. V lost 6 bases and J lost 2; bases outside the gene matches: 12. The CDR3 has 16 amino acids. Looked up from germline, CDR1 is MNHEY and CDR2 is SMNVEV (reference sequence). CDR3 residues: CASRLRGQGSPYEQYF. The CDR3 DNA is TGTGCCAGCAGACTTCGCGGACAGGGAAGCCCCTACGAGCAGTACTTC.

This chain's CDR3 is CAWSATLVSQPQHF. The CDR3 DNA follows: TGTGCCTGGAGCGCGACACTAGTTAGTCAGCCCCAGCATTTT. The J gene is TRBJ1-5, the V gene TRBV30, with D hard to call. This CDR3 has 14 amino acids. V was trimmed by 3 bases and J by 6 bases, leaving 15 bases between them. The germline V gene encodes CDR1 GTSNPN and CDR2 SVGIG (reference sequence).

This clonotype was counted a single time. The CDR3 DNA sequence: TGTGCCAGCAGCGAAAGGCACAGGGTGATGACTAATTCCTACGAGCAGTACTTC. It is translated as CASSERHRVMTNSYEQYF. The genes are TRBV21-1 and TRBJ2-7; TRBD1 reflects the table's D call only, with no check against the DNA. TRBV21-1 is tagged as a pseudogene. The CDR3 consists of 18 residues.

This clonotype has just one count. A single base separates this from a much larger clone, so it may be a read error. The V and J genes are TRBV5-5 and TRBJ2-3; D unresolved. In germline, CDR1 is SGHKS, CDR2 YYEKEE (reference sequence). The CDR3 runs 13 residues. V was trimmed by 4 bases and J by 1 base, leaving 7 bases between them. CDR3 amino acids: CASSQHGTDTQYF. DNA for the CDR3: TGTGCCAGCAGCCAACATGGCACAGATACGCAGTATTTT. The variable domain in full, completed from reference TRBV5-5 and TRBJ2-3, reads DAGVTQSPTHLIKTRGQQVTLRCSPISGHKSVSWYQQVLGQGPQFIFQYYEKEERGRGNFPDRFSARQFPNYSSELNVNALLLGDSALYLCASSQHGTDTQYFGPGTRLTVL.

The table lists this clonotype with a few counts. Here the CDR3 reads CSVELALSLTGNEQFF. The CDR3 DNA is TGCAGCGTTGAGCTTGCCTTATCCTTAACAGGGAATGAGCAGTTCTTC. The V call is TRBV29-1, the J call TRBJ2-1; weak D call: TRBD1 (6 bases). V was shortened by 3 bases and J by 7 bases, with 22 bases between the two germline ends. This CDR3 is built from 16 residues. Germline CDR1 SQVTM, CDR2 ANQGSEA.

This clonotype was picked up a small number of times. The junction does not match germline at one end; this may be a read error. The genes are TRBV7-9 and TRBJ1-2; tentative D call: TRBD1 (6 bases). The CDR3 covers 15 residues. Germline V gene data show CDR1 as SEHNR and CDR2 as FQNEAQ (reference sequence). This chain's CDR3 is CACRPSTGINYGYTF. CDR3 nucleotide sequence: TGTGCCTGCAGGCCATCGACAGGAATTAACTATGGCTACACCTTC.

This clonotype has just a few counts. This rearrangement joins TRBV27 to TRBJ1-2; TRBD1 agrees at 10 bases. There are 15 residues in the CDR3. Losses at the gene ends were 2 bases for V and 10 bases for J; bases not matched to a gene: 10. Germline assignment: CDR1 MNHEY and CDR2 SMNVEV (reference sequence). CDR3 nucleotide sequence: TGTGCCAGCAGTTTAGGGGCGGGACAGGGGTTTTACTACACCTTC. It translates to CASSLGAGQGFYYTF.

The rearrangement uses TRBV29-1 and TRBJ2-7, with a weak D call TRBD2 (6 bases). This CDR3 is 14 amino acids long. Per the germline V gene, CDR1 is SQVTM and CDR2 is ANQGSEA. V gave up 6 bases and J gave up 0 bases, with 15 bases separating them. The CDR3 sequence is CSVAGPGSSYEQYF. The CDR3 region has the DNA TGCAGCGTGGCGGGACCGGGAAGCTCCTACGAGCAGTACTTC.

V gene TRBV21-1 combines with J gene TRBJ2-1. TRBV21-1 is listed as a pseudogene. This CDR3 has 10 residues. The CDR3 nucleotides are TGTGCCAGCAGCCCGCATGAGCAGTTCTTC. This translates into CASSPHEQFF.